Presented here are 21 T cell receptor beta chains from one specimen sequenced in a study of blood T cell repertoires in COVID-19. Produced via immunoSEQ multiplex PCR; TCRdb's table is partial and in-frame only. The sample lists under 250,000 clones, roughly four fifths seen once, with 2.5% to 3% in the top ten. The sample consisted of peripheral blood. These receptors were taken from a middle-aged woman with active or convalescent COVID-19.

The J gene is TRBJ2-3, the V gene TRBV15, with 8 positions matching TRBD2. The CDR3 sequence is 16 residues long. The germline gives CDR1 LNHNV, CDR2 YYDKDF (reference sequence). Unmatched junction bases numbered 6, after V lost 1 base and J lost 3 bases. The CDR3 nucleotides are TGTGCCACCAGCAGAGGCGACGGGGGGGCAACAGATACGCAGTATTTT. Its protein product is CATSRGDGGATDTQYF.

This clone has only a few counts. The chain employs TRBV10-1 and TRBJ1-1; D not certain. This CDR3 region has 15 residues. Germline V gene data show CDR1 as WNHNN and CDR2 as SYGVQD (reference sequence). Trimming removed 10 bases at V and 3 bases at J, with 21 bases between. The DNA of the CDR3 is TGCGCCATCTCCCGCGAGGTGTCTTGGGACACTGAAGCTTTCTTT. As protein: CAISREVSWDTEAFF.

This clone appeared a single time. The rearrangement links TRBV14 to TRBJ1-2, with D unclear. The CDR3 contains 16 residues. V was clipped by 1 base and J by 2 bases, with 14 bases between them. The germline gives CDR1 SGHDN, CDR2 FVKESK. Here the CDR3 reads CASSQAFRGPNYGYTF. The DNA of the CDR3 is TGTGCCAGCAGCCAAGCGTTTCGAGGCCCAAACTATGGCTACACCTTC. The variable domain in full, completed from reference TRBV14 and TRBJ1-2, reads EAGVTQFPSHSVIEKGQTVTLRCDPISGHDNLYWYRRVMGKEIKFLLHFVKESKQDESGMPNNRFLAERTGGTYSTLKVQPAELEDSGVYFCASSQAFRGPNYGYTFGSGTRLTVV.

The rearrangement joins TRBV28 to TRBJ2-7; D might be TRBD2 (7 bases). V shed 5 bases and J shed 0 bases, with 14 bases lying between them. Germline CDR1 is MDHEN and CDR2 is SYDVKM. This CDR3 spans 15 amino acids. CDR3 DNA: TGTGCCAGCAGTCCTCCGGGGGGCACCTCCTACGAGCAGTACTTC. Protein: CASSPPGGTSYEQYF. Combining the CDR3 with reference TRBV28 and TRBJ2-7 gives the whole variable domain DVKVTQSSRYLVKRTGEKVFLECVQDMDHENMFWYRQDPGLGLRLIYFSYDVKMKEKGDIPEGYSVSREKKERFSLILESASTNQTSMYLCASSPPGGTSYEQYFGPGTRLTVT.

The rearrangement links TRBV28 to TRBJ1-1, with D perhaps matching TRBD1 (6 bases). Trimming cost V 3 bases and J 3 bases, with 17 bases left between them. The CDR3 totals 16 residues. Per germline, CDR1 MDHEN and CDR2 SYDVKM. The CDR3 protein is CASSLTLQGMDTEAFF. The CDR3 DNA reads TGTGCCAGCAGTTTGACCCTACAGGGTATGGACACTGAAGCTTTCTTT.

The CDR3, as DNA: TGTGCCAGCAGGGGAGAGGAGGACACTGAAGCTTTCTTT. This encodes CASRGEEDTEAFF. The gene calls are TRBV5-6 and TRBJ1-1; no definite D call. The CDR3 contains 13 residues. With 5 bases removed from V and 3 bases from J, the gap between germline ends came to 11 bases. Per the germline V gene, CDR1 is SGHDT and CDR2 is YYEEEE.

The rearrangement joins TRBV15 to TRBJ2-5; the D gene is possibly TRBD1 (6 bases). Trimming left V 3 bases short and J 5 bases short, with 10 bases between. The CDR3 contains 13 residues. Germline V CDR1 and CDR2: LNHNV, YYDKDF (reference sequence). CDR3 DNA: TGTGCCACCAGCAGCGGGCAGGGGGAGACCCAGTACTTC. Translated: CATSSGQGETQYF.

The chain joins TRBV7-9 to TRBJ1-5; 8 bases match TRBD1. Germline CDR1 and CDR2: SEHNR and FQNEAQ (reference sequence). V gave up 6 bases and J gave up 3 bases; unmatched junction bases: 4. The CDR3 spans 14 residues. The chain's CDR3 is CASSRQGLNQPQHF. Written as DNA, the CDR3 is TGTGCCAGCAGTCGACAGGGGCTCAATCAGCCCCAGCATTTT.

This chain joins TRBV19 and TRBJ1-2; 7 bases line up with TRBD1. The CDR3 consists of 14 residues. Germline V gene data show CDR1 as LNHDA and CDR2 as SQIVND (reference sequence). V shed 9 bases and J 4 bases; nucleotides not matched to a gene: 11. The CDR3 DNA reads as TGTGCCAGCAGGAGACAGGGATCAAGCTATGGCTACACCTTC. It translates to CASRRQGSSYGYTF. Full variable domain (rest looked up from reference TRBV19 and TRBJ1-2): DGGITQSPKYLFRKEGQNVTLSCEQNLNHDAMYWYRQDPGQGLRLIYYSQIVNDFQKGDIAEGYSVSREKKESFPLTVTSAQKNPTAFYLCASRRQGSSYGYTFGSGTRLTVV.

V gene TRBV6-1 combines with J gene TRBJ2-7; no firm D call. The germline V and J ends were trimmed by 2 bases and 5 bases, with 13 bases remaining between them. There are 14 residues in the CDR3. Germline CDR1 reads MNHNS; CDR2 reads SASEGT. The CDR3 reads CASSELPRLHEQYF. In DNA, the CDR3 is TGTGCCAGCAGTGAACTACCACGACTCCACGAGCAGTACTTC.

The chain carries TRBV19 and TRBJ1-1; tentatively, D is TRBD1 (5 bases). Germline V CDR1 and CDR2: LNHDA, SQIVND (reference sequence). This CDR3 has 13 residues. The V end was cut by 3 bases, the J end by 6 bases, with 11 bases between. The CDR3 DNA follows: TGTGCCAGTAGTATTGGGACGGGGGCTGAAGCTTTCTTT. Protein: CASSIGTGAEAFF.

This chain uses TRBV15 with TRBJ1-5, with TRBD1 matching over 7 bases. V dropped 2 bases and J dropped 1; count of bases not matched to a gene: 8. Germline CDR1 reads LNHNV; CDR2 reads YYDKDF (reference sequence). The CDR3 totals 17 residues. In DNA, the CDR3 is TGTGCCACCAGCAGATCCCCCCGGGACAGAAGCAATCAGCCCCAGCATTTT. Translating gives CATSRSPRDRSNQPQHF.

The chain uses TRBV27 and TRBJ2-3; 10 bases are shared with TRBD2. The CDR3 length is 15 residues. V was clipped by 5 bases and J by 3 bases; unmatched bases: 5. Germline V CDR1 and CDR2: MNHEY, SMNVEV (reference sequence). The CDR3 loop is CASSILAGDTDTQYF. The CDR3 DNA follows: TGTGCCAGCAGTATCCTAGCGGGAGATACAGATACGCAGTATTTT.

V usage is TRBV28 and J usage is TRBJ1-1; maybe TRBD1 (5 bases). The germline V and J ends were trimmed by 6 bases and 6 bases, with 17 bases remaining between them. The CDR3 has 14 residues. The V gene's germline CDR1 is MDHEN and CDR2 SYDVKM. Here the CDR3 DNA reads TGTGCCAGCAGCCGCTGGGGGGAGGGCCCTGAAGCTTTCTTT. It specifies CASSRWGEGPEAFF.

The chain uses TRBV27 and TRBJ2-3, with 8 bases aligning to TRBD2. In germline, CDR1 is MNHEY, CDR2 SMNVEV (reference sequence). The CDR3 covers 18 residues. V dropped 5 bases and J dropped 1; count of bases not matched to a gene: 14. The CDR3 protein is CASSRLSRSGSGTDTQYF. The CDR3 nucleotides are TGTGCCAGCAGTCGACTTTCGCGGAGCGGGAGCGGCACAGATACGCAGTATTTT.

The V call is TRBV25-1, the J call TRBJ2-1; D uncertain. Deletions cut 1 base from V and 4 bases from J, with 17 bases between. Looked up from germline, CDR1 is MGHDK and CDR2 is SYGVNS. This CDR3 is 17 amino acids long. The CDR3 loop reads CASSESEMRRPYNEQFF. The CDR3 DNA sequence: TGTGCCAGCAGTGAATCGGAGATGAGAAGACCTTACAATGAGCAGTTCTTC.

There are a few counts of this clone. J is TRBJ1-5 and V is TRBV7-2; perhaps TRBD1 as D (5 bases). Trimming pared 2 bases from V and 0 bases from J, leaving 8 bases between. The germline V gene encodes CDR1 SGHTA and CDR2 FQGNSA. The CDR3 consists of 15 residues. The DNA for the CDR3 is TGTGCCAGCAGCTTACAGGGTTTTAGCAATCAGCCCCAGCATTTT. Its protein is CASSLQGFSNQPQHF.

The chain links TRBV7-9 to TRBJ2-7, with D possibly matching TRBD2 (5 bases). The CDR3 is 13 residues long. V lost 5 bases and J lost 5, with 13 bases in between. Germline V CDR1 and CDR2: SEHNR, FQNEAQ (reference sequence). CDR3 bases: TGTGCCAGCAGCCAATCGGAGGCCGACGAGCAGTACTTC. It codes for CASSQSEADEQYF.

This clone was recorded once. The chain has TRBV4-3 and TRBJ1-2, with 7 bases identical to TRBD1. Germline CDR1 reads LGHNA; CDR2 reads YSLEER. After removal of 0 bases from V and 4 bases from J, the junction contained 5 bases not matched to a gene. This CDR3 is 15 amino acids long. CDR3 in amino acids: CASSQDGQGGYGYTF. The CDR3 DNA is TGCGCCAGCAGCCAAGATGGGCAGGGGGGCTATGGCTACACCTTC.

The chain combines TRBV19 with TRBJ2-2, with 11 bases aligning to TRBD2. Germline assignment: CDR1 LNHDA and CDR2 SQIVND (reference sequence). J lost 3 bases, V lost 6 bases, and 6 bases had no gene match. The CDR3 spans 16 residues. The CDR3 sequence is CASSPTSGGDTGELFF. CDR3 bases: TGTGCCAGTAGCCCAACTAGCGGGGGCGACACCGGGGAGCTGTTTTTT.

The V call is TRBV15, the J call TRBJ2-7; a weak D match, TRBD1 (6 bases). CDR3 length equals 17 residues. Trimming left V 1 base short and J 5 bases short, with 21 bases between. The germline V gene has CDR1 LNHNV and CDR2 YYDKDF (reference sequence). CDR3 residues: CATSRVDYQGPLDEQYF. In DNA, the CDR3 is TGTGCCACCAGCAGAGTCGATTATCAGGGGCCCTTGGACGAGCAGTACTTC.